The rows below give T cell receptor beta chains drawn from one sample of a study of blood T cell repertoires in COVID-19. Repertoires were generated with immunoSEQ multiplex PCR, while TCRdb's copy carries only in-frame clones and drops some. The sample records 29,000 or so clones, nearly 90% being singletons. Sequences were obtained from peripheral blood. Receptors originate from a human donor in a cohort sampled during active COVID-19. Each CDR3 is given with its conserved first and last residue. D genes are given only for firm matches. Clone size is shown for a subset of rows, as once, few, many or a class of expanded clone.

v_gene	j_gene	abundance	d_gene	CDR3nt	CDR3aa
TRBV11-2	TRBJ1-4	.	.	TGTGCCAGCAGCTTATCAGGGAATGTGAATGAAAAACTGTTTTTT	CASSLSGNVNEKLFF
TRBV15	TRBJ2-7	.	.	TGTGCCACCAGCAGAGGGGGAGTCGAGCAGTACTTC	CATSRGGVEQYF
TRBV7-2	TRBJ2-2	.	TRBD2	TGTGCCAGCAGCCAGGGACTAGCACGCTTCACCGGGGAGCTGTTTTTT	CASSQGLARFTGELFF
TRBV10-3	TRBJ2-3	.	.	TGTGCCATCAGTGAGAGGGGGGGCCAAGATACGCAGTATTTT	CAISERGGQDTQYF
TRBV19	TRBJ2-1	.	TRBD2	TGTGCCAGTAGTCCCGGGACTAGCGGCAATGAGCAGTTCTTC	CASSPGTSGNEQFF
TRBV28	TRBJ1-2	.	TRBD1	TGTGCCAGCAGTTCTGGACAGGGGGCGGGTGGCTACACCTTC	CASSSGQGAGGYTF
TRBV20-1	TRBJ1-5	.	.	TGCAGTGCTAGTGTTTGGTCGGGTAGCAATCAGCCCCAGCATTTT	CSASVWSGSNQPQHF
TRBV5-1	TRBJ2-1	.	TRBD1	TGCGCCAGCAGTCAAGTGGGACAGGGTGAGAATGAGCAGTTCTTC	CASSQVGQGENEQFF
TRBV5-4	TRBJ2-2	.	.	TGTGCCAGCAGCTTGGGAGAGCCGAACACCGGGGAGCTGTTTTTT	CASSLGEPNTGELFF
TRBV7-6	TRBJ1-5	few	.	TGTGCCAGCAGCCCCCTAACTCATTCGGGGAATCAGCCCCAGCATTTT	CASSPLTHSGNQPQHF
TRBV3-1/TRBV3-2	TRBJ1-2	.	TRBD1	TGTGCCAGCAGCCAAGTCCCATCGGGACAGGGGGCCTTATATGGCTACACCTTC	CASSQVPSGQGALYGYTF
TRBV10-1	TRBJ2-1	.	TRBD2	TGCGCCAGCAGTGATATTGGAGAAGTTAGCGGGGATATAGATGAGCAGTTCTTC	CASSDIGEVSGDIDEQFF
TRBV6-2/TRBV6-3	TRBJ2-1	.	TRBD1	TGTGCCAGCAGTTACCGCGGGACAGGGATCGATGAGCAGTTCTTC	CASSYRGTGIDEQFF
TRBV10-3	TRBJ1-6	.	.	TGTGCCATCGGATTCGAGGGCCGTTCACCCCTCCACTTT	CAIGFEGRSPLHF
TRBV4-3	TRBJ2-1	.	TRBD2	TGCGCCAGCAGCCAAGTATCCGGGGGGTCCCCGTTCTTC	CASSQVSGGSPFF
TRBV3-1/TRBV3-2	TRBJ2-3	.	TRBD2	TGTGCCAGCAGCCAAGGTCTAGCGGGGGGCAGAGATACGCAGTATTTT	CASSQGLAGGRDTQYF
TRBV4-2	TRBJ1-5	.	.	TGTGCCAGCAGCCAAGATATGCAAAAAGGTTGGCTAGGTCAGCCCCAGCATTTT	CASSQDMQKGWLGQPQHF
TRBV10-3	TRBJ2-5	.	TRBD2	TGTGCCATCAGCGATGGACTAGCGGGGGGAGAGACCCAGTACTTC	CAISDGLAGGETQYF
TRBV6-5	TRBJ1-5	.	TRBD1	TGTGCCAGCAGTTACGGGACAGGGCAGCCCCAGCATTTT	CASSYGTGQPQHF
TRBV27	TRBJ1-6	.	.	TGTGCCAGCAGTGGAAGGGGACGGGGAGGGAATTCACCCCTCCACTTT	CASSGRGRGGNSPLHF
TRBV7-9	TRBJ2-5	.	TRBD2	TGTGCCACCTCCGGACTAGCGGGGGGGCCGGGAGAGACCCAGTACTTC	CATSGLAGGPGETQYF
TRBV7-2	TRBJ1-2	once	.	TGTGCCAGCAGCTTAGTGGGGGCTGACTATGGCTACACCTTC	CASSLVGADYGYTF
TRBV21-1	TRBJ2-2	.	.	TGTGCCAGCAGCCCTGGAGAGCTAGCGGGGGGGCAGAACACCGGGGAGCTGTTTTTT	CASSPGELAGGQNTGELFF
TRBV27	TRBJ2-7	.	.	TGTGCCAGCAGTCCGCTGGAGAGCTCCTACGAGCAGTACTTC	CASSPLESSYEQYF
TRBV21-1	TRBJ2-7	.	.	TGTGCCAGCAGCAGGGGCGAGCGACGATCCTACGAGCAGTACTTC	CASSRGERRSYEQYF
TRBV9	TRBJ2-3	.	TRBD2	TGTGCCAGCAGCGTAGGTAGCGGGGGGGCCAGAGGCACAGATACGCAGTATTTT	CASSVGSGGARGTDTQYF
TRBV19	TRBJ1-5	once	.	TGTGCCAGTAGTATAGTTGACAGCGGCAATCAGCCCCAGCATTTT	CASSIVDSGNQPQHF
TRBV7-8	TRBJ1-2	.	.	TGTGCCAGCAGCTTAGCCCAGAAGGCGGGAGGCTACACCTTC	CASSLAQKAGGYTF
TRBV4-3	TRBJ1-1	.	.	TGCGCCAGCAGCCAAGGACGGACAGCCAAGACTGAAGCTTTCTTT	CASSQGRTAKTEAFF
TRBV29-1	TRBJ1-5	.	.	TGCAGCGTTTGGGACATCAATCAGCCCCAGCATTTT	CSVWDINQPQHF
TRBV10-3	TRBJ2-1	.	.	TGTGCCATCAGATTATACAATGAGCAGTTCTTC	CAIRLYNEQFF